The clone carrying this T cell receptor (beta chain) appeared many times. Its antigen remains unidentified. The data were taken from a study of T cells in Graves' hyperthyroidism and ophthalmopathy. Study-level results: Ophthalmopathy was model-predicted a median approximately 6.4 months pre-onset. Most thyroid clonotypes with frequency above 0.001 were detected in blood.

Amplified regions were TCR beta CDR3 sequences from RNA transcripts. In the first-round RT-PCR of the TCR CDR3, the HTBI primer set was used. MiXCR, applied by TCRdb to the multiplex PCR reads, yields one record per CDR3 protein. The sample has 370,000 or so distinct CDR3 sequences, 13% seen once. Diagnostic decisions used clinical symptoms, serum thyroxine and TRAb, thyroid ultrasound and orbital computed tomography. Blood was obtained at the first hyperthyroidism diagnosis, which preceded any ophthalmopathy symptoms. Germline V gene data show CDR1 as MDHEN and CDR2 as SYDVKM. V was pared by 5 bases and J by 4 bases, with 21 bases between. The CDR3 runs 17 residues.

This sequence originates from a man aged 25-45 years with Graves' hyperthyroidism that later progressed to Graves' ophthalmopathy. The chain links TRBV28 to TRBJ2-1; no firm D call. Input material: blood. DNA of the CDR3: TGTGCCAGCAGTCATTTAGCCCAGGCCAGCCCTTACAATGAGCAGTTCTTC. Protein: CASSHLAQASPYNEQFF.